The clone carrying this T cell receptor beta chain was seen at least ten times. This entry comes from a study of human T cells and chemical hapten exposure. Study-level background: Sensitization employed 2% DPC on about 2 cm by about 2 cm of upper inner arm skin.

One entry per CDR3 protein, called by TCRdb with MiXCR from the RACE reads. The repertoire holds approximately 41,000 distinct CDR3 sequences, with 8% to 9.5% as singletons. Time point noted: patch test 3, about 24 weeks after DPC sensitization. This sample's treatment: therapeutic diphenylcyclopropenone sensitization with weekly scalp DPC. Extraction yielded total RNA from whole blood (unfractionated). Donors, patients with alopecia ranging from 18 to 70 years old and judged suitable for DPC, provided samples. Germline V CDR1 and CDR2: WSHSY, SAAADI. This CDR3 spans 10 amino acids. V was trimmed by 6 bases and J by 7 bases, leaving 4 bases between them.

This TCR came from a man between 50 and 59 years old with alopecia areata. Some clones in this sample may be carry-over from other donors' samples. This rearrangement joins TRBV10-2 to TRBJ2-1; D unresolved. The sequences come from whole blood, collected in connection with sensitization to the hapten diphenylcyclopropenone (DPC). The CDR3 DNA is TGCGCCAGCAGACGAAATGAGCAGTTCTTC. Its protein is CASRRNEQFF.